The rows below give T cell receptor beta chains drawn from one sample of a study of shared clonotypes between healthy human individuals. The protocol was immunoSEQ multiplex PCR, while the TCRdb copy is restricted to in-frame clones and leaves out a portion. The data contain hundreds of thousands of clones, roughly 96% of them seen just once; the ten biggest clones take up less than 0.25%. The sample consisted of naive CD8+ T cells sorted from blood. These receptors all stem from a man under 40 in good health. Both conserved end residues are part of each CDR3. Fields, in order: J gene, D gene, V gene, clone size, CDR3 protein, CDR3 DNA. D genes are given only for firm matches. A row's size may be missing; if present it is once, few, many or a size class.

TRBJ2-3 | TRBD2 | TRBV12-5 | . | CASKSGRAGTDTQYF | TGTGCTAGTAAAAGCGGGAGGGCCGGCACAGATACGCAGTATTTT
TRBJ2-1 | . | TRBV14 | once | CASSHRGVNEQFF | TGTGCCAGCAGCCATAGGGGGGTCAATGAGCAGTTCTTC
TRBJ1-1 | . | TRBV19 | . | CASNLSPGPQAFF | TGTGCCAGTAACTTAAGCCCCGGCCCTCAAGCTTTCTTT
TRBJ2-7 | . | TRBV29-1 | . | CSARESGAKQYF | TGCAGCGCCCGAGAGTCGGGGGCGAAGCAGTACTTC
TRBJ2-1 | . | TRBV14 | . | CASSQIGNEQFF | TGTGCCAGCAGCCAAATCGGGAATGAGCAGTTCTTC
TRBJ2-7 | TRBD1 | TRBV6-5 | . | CASRAGQGAYEQYF | TGTGCCAGCAGAGCTGGACAGGGGGCTTACGAGCAGTACTTC
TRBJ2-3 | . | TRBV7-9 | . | CASSPMGGLTDTQYF | TGTGCCAGCAGCCCAATGGGGGGACTCACAGATACGCAGTATTTT
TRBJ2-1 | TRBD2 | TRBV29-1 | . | CSGKGLAGGRSSYNEQFF | TGCAGCGGAAAAGGGCTAGCGGGAGGAAGGAGCTCCTACAATGAGCAGTTCTTC
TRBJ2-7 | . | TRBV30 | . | CAWNWGNYEQYF | TGTGCCTGGAATTGGGGTAACTACGAGCAGTACTTC
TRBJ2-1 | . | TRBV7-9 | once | CASSLTPGPLGEQFF | TGTGCCAGCAGCTTAACGCCAGGACCCCTAGGTGAGCAGTTCTTC
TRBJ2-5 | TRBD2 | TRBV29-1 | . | CSVQPGTSGLQETQYF | TGCAGCGTTCAACCCGGGACTAGCGGGCTACAAGAGACCCAGTACTTC
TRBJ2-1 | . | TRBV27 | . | CASSGDWEQFF | TGTGCCAGCTCCGGGGACTGGGAGCAGTTCTTC
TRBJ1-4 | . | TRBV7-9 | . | CASSSREGVEEKLFF | TGTGCCAGCAGCTCCCGGGAGGGGGTGGAAGAAAAACTGTTTTTT
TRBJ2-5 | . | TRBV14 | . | CASSGGIETQYF | TGTGCCAGCAGCGGGGGTATAGAGACCCAGTACTTC
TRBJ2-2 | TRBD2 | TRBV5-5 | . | CASSYDGRASGTGELFF | TGTGCCAGCAGCTATGACGGGAGGGCATCGGGGACCGGGGAGCTGTTTTTT
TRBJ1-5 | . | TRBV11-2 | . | CASSLASSDQPQHF | TGTGCCAGCAGCTTAGCTTCCTCGGATCAGCCCCAGCATTTT
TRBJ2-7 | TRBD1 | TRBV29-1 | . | CSVEGTGASYEQYF | TGCAGCGTTGAAGGGACAGGGGCTTCCTACGAGCAGTACTTC
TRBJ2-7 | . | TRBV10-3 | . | CAITAGIFLGEQYF | TGTGCCATCACCGCAGGTATTTTCCTTGGCGAGCAGTACTTC
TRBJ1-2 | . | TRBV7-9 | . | CASSSSTRTGNYGYTF | TGTGCCAGCAGCTCATCCACCCGCACAGGGAACTATGGCTACACCTTC
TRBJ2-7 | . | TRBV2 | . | CASITEMTYEQYF | TGTGCCAGCATAACAGAGATGACCTACGAGCAGTACTTC
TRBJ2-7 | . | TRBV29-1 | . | CSVEDWGNEQYF | TGCAGCGTTGAAGATTGGGGCAACGAGCAGTACTTC
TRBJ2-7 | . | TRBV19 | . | CASSAGYGSAYEQYF | TGTGCCAGTAGTGCTGGGTATGGGTCTGCCTACGAGCAGTACTTC
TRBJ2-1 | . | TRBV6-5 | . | CASSPGNNEQFF | TGTGCCAGCAGTCCCGGAAACAATGAGCAGTTCTTC
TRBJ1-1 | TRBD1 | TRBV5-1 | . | CASSFGDRGRNTEAFF | TGCGCCAGCAGCTTCGGCGACAGGGGACGGAACACTGAAGCTTTCTTT
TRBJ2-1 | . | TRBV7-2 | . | CASSGRVRYNEQFF | TGTGCCAGCAGCGGAAGGGTCCGCTACAATGAGCAGTTCTTC
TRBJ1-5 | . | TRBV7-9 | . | CASSATWESRNQPQHF | TGTGCCAGCAGCGCAACATGGGAGTCACGCAATCAGCCCCAGCATTTT
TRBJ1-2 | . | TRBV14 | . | CASSQAAKAATF | TGTGCCAGCAGCCAAGCGGCCAAGGCTGCGACCTTC
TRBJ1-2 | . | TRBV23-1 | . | CASSQGTFYGYTF | TGCGCCAGCAGTCAAGGGACATTCTATGGCTACACCTTC
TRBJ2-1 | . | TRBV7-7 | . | CASSPGGERSSYNEQFF | TGTGCTAGCAGCCCCGGTGGAGAACGGAGCTCCTACAATGAGCAGTTCTTC
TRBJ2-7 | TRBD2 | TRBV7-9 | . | CASSSPTSGGPYEQYF | TGTGCCAGCAGCTCGCCAACTAGCGGGGGTCCCTACGAGCAGTACTTC
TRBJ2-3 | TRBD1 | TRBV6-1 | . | CASSIRDRSTDTQYF | TGTGCCAGCAGTATACGGGACAGAAGCACAGATACGCAGTATTTT
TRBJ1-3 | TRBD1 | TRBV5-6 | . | CASSPRDSGNTIYF | TGTGCCAGCAGCCCCCGGGACAGTGGAAACACCATATATTTT
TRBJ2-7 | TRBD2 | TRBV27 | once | CASSLGGDLNYYEQYF | TGTGCCAGCAGTTTAGGGGGGGACTTAAACTACTACGAGCAGTACTTC
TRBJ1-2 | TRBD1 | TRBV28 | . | CASIGVGTGGYYGYTF | TGTGCCAGCATAGGGGTAGGGACAGGGGGCTACTATGGCTACACCTTC